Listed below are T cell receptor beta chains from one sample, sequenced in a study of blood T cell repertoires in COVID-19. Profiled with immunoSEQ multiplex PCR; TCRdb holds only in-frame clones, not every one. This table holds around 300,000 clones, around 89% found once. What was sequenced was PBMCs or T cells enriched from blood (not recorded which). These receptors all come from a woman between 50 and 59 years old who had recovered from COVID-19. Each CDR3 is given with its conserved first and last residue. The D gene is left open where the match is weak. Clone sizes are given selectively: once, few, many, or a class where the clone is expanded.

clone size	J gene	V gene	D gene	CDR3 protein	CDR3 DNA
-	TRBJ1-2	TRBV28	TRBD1	CASSETGGNGYTF	TGTGCCAGCAGTGAGACAGGGGGCAATGGCTACACCTTC
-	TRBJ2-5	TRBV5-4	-	CASRHRTQETQYF	TGTGCCAGCAGGCATAGAACCCAAGAGACCCAGTACTTC
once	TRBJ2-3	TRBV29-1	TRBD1	CSVGGTGVTDTQYF	TGCAGCGTTGGTGGGACAGGGGTAACAGATACGCAGTATTTT
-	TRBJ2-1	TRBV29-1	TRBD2	CSDLAGEDYNEQFF	TGCAGCGACTTAGCGGGAGAAGACTACAATGAGCAGTTCTTC
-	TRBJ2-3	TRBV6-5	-	CASSLVGGRADTQYF	TGTGCCAGCAGCCTCGTAGGGGGACGAGCAGATACGCAGTATTTT
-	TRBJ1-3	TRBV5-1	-	CASSPGQGGSGNTIYF	TGCGCCAGCAGCCCGGGTCAGGGAGGATCCGGAAACACCATATATTTT
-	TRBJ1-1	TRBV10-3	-	CAISDSDTETLEAFF	TGTGCCATCAGTGACTCTGACACTGAGACACTTGAAGCTTTCTTT
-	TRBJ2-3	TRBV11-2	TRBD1	CASSFRDRVSDTQYF	TGTGCCAGCAGCTTCCGGGACAGGGTTTCAGATACGCAGTATTTT
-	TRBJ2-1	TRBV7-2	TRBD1	CASSQGQGGDEQFF	TGTGCCAGCAGCCAAGGACAGGGGGGCGATGAGCAGTTCTTC
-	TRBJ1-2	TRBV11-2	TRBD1	CASSVTGTSHGYTF	TGTGCCAGCAGCGTGACAGGGACGTCGCATGGCTACACCTTC
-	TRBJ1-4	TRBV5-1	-	CASTLAGGDEKLFF	TGCGCCAGCACCCTTGCGGGGGGGGATGAAAAACTGTTTTTT
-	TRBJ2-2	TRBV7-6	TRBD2	CASSLRFTSGRTNTGELFF	TGTGCCAGCAGCTTAAGGTTCACTAGCGGGAGAACGAACACCGGGGAGCTGTTTTTT
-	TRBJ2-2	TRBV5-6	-	CASSGGRAGTGELFF	TGTGCCAGCAGCGGAGGGCGGGCGGGCACCGGGGAGCTGTTTTTT
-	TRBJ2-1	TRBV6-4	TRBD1	CASINRGPYPISYNEQFF	TGTGCCAGCATCAACAGGGGGCCCTACCCCATCTCCTACAATGAGCAGTTCTTC
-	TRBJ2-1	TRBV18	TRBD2	CASSPPGLATNEQFF	TGTGCCAGCTCACCTCCGGGACTAGCGACCAATGAGCAGTTCTTC
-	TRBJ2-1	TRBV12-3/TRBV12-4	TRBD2	CASSATSGRVFF	TGTGCCAGCAGTGCTACTAGCGGGAGGGTGTTCTTC
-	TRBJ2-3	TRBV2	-	CASSSTDTQYF	TGTGCCAGCAGTTCTACAGATACGCAGTATTTT
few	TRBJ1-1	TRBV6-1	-	CASSDKYRDKAFF	TGTGCCAGCAGTGATAAGTATAGGGACAAGGCTTTCTTT
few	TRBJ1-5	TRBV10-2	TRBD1	CASSESSRGNQPQHF	TGCGCCAGCAGTGAGTCTTCCAGGGGGAATCAGCCCCAGCATTTT
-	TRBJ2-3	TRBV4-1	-	CASSHRQHTDTQYF	TGCGCCAGCAGCCACCGACAGCACACAGATACGCAGTATTTT
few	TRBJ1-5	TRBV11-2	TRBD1	CASSHTPDRGLRQPQHF	TGTGCCAGCAGCCATACTCCGGACAGGGGGCTTCGTCAGCCCCAGCATTTT
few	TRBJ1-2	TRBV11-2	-	CASSLGHSNYGYTF	TGTGCCAGCAGCCTCGGACACTCAAACTATGGCTACACCTTC
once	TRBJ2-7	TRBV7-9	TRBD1	CASSFGQASEQYF	TGTGCCAGCAGCTTTGGACAGGCGAGCGAGCAGTACTTC
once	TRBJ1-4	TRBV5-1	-	CASSLMGSLATNEKLFF	TGCGCCAGCAGCTTGATGGGCAGTCTCGCAACTAATGAAAAACTGTTTTTT
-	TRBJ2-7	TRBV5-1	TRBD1	CASTNRDRDSYEQYF	TGCGCCAGCACCAATCGGGACAGGGATTCCTACGAGCAGTACTTC
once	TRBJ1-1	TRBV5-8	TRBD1	CASSPGQGTDTEAFF	TGTGCCAGCAGCCCCGGACAGGGGACGGACACTGAAGCTTTCTTT
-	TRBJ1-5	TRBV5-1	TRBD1	CASSLWDSLNQPQHF	TGCGCCAGCAGCTTGTGGGACAGCCTTAATCAGCCCCAGCATTTT
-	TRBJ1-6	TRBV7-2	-	CASSLGASNNSPLHF	TGTGCCAGCAGCTTAGGGGCCTCAAATAATTCACCCCTCCACTTT
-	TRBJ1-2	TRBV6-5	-	CASSYTLTGNYGYTF	TGTGCCAGCAGTTACACCCTCACAGGGAACTATGGCTACACCTTC
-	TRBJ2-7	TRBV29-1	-	CSVEDLLLNEQYF	TGCAGCGTTGAAGATCTGTTACTTAACGAGCAGTACTTC